Below, 26 T cell receptor beta chains from the same sample are listed, as sequenced in a study of cytomegalovirus exposure and HLA in healthy donors. With 60 Vbeta and 13 Jbeta primers, the PCR was carried out. Sequencing used immunoSEQ multiplex PCR; TCRdb keeps in-frame clones, though not all of them. The sample shows around 94,000 clones, approximately 84% of them seen only once. Sequencing was done on a sample of PBMCs. These receptors originate from a man younger than 30 in good health and CMV-seronegative.

Comment on this clone: An end of the junction does not agree with germline; a read error may underlie this. The chain has TRBV4-2 and TRBJ2-7; D is uncertain. Germline V CDR1 and CDR2: LGHNA, YNFKEQ. CDR3 length: 14 amino acids. Here the CDR3 reads CASSQDRDTYAQYF. CDR3 nucleotides: TGTGCCAGCAGCCAAGATCGCGACACTTACGCGCAGTACTTC.

CDR3 region: CASSVDSEETQYF. CDR3 in DNA: TGTGCCAGCAGCGTAGATTCGGAGGAGACCCAGTACTTC. J is TRBJ2-5 and V is TRBV9; D is undetermined. The CDR3 loop spans 13 amino acids. Germline loops: CDR1 SGDLS, CDR2 YYNGEE. Trimming left V 0 bases short and J 5 bases short, with 8 bases between.

This chain's CDR3 is CASSSGTFSYEQYF. The DNA for the CDR3 is TGTGCCAGCAGCTCCGGGACATTCAGTTACGAGCAGTACTTC. The J gene is TRBJ2-7, the V gene TRBV7-2; D perhaps matches TRBD1 (6 bases). V was pared by 4 bases and J by 4 bases, with 14 bases between. Per germline, CDR1 SGHTA and CDR2 FQGNSA. The CDR3 contains 14 residues.

V and J are TRBV29-1 and TRBJ2-6; a weak D match, TRBD1 (5 bases). The CDR3 extends over 16 amino acids. With 6 bases removed from V and 1 base from J, the gap between germline ends came to 16 bases. Germline assignment: CDR1 SQVTM and CDR2 ANQGSEA. Here the CDR3 DNA reads TGCAGCGTAGCTATGGACACCGAATCTGGGGCCAACGTCCTGACTTTC. Protein product: CSVAMDTESGANVLTF. Full variable domain (missing parts from reference TRBV29-1 and TRBJ2-6): SAVISQKPSRDICQRGTSLTIQCQVDSQVTMMFWYRQQPGQSLTLIATANQGSEATYESGFVIDKFPISRPNLTFSTLTVSNMSPEDSSIYLCSVAMDTESGANVLTFGAGSRLTVL.

The chain recombines TRBV19 with TRBJ1-4, with 10 bases identical to TRBD1. Germline CDR1 is LNHDA and CDR2 is SQIVND (reference sequence). With V trimmed by 4 bases and J by 8 bases, 13 bases remained unmatched. The CDR3 runs 17 residues. The chain's CDR3 is CASSRGIARDRGEKLFF. The CDR3 coding sequence is TGTGCCAGTAGTAGGGGGATTGCCCGGGACAGGGGAGAAAAACTGTTTTTT.

The chain couples TRBV5-1 to TRBJ2-7; 9 bases map to TRBD2. Germline V gene data show CDR1 as SGHRS and CDR2 as YFSETQ. The CDR3 runs 15 residues. V lost 3 bases, J lost 5 bases, and 9 bases stayed unmatched. The CDR3 sequence is CASSSLSGRTHEQYF. CDR3 in DNA: TGCGCCAGCAGCTCACTTAGCGGGAGAACCCACGAGCAGTACTTC. Together with reference TRBV5-1 and TRBJ2-7, the CDR3 gives the full variable domain: KAGVTQTPRYLIKTRGQQVTLSCSPISGHRSVSWYQQTPGQGLQFLFEYFSETQRNKGNFPGRFSGRQFSNSRSEMNVSTLELGDSALYLCASSSLSGRTHEQYFGPGTRLTVT.

The chain combines TRBV27 with TRBJ2-5, with TRBD2 as a possible D gene (6 bases). CDR3 length: 14 amino acids. V was pared by 5 bases and J by 1 base, with 11 bases between. The germline gives CDR1 MNHEY, CDR2 SMNVEV (reference sequence). CDR3 loop: CASSRGLLQETQYF. Written as DNA, the CDR3 is TGTGCCAGCAGTCGGGGACTCCTCCAAGAGACCCAGTACTTC.

The chain couples TRBV28 to TRBJ1-5; D remains ambiguous. Per the germline V gene, CDR1 is MDHEN and CDR2 is SYDVKM. The CDR3 covers 14 residues. Trimming took off 3 bases at V and 0 bases at J, with 6 bases between the two ends. DNA for the CDR3: TGTGCCAGCAGTTTCGGAGCTAGCAATCAGCCCCAGCATTTT. Amino acids: CASSFGASNQPQHF.

A few counts support this clone. This chain connects TRBV7-2 to TRBJ1-2, with D unclear. CDR1 is SGHTA and CDR2 is FQGNSA in the germline V gene. With 7 bases removed from V and 2 bases from J, the gap between germline ends came to 17 bases. The CDR3 spans 15 residues. CDR3 sequence reads: CASTYYWRENYGYTF. The CDR3 DNA reads TGTGCCAGCACCTACTACTGGCGGGAGAACTATGGCTACACCTTC.

This sequence joins TRBV6-5 and TRBJ2-1; 9 nucleotides line up with TRBD2. The CDR3 is 16 residues long. Losses at the gene ends were 0 bases for V and 12 bases for J; bases not matched to a gene: 12. Germline V gene lookup returns CDR1 MNHEY and CDR2 SVGAGI. CDR3 sequence (DNA): TGTGCCAGCAGTTACTCGGGACTAGCACTGCGTCTGGGGCAGTTCTTC. Translated: CASSYSGLALRLGQFF.

The chain uses TRBV30 and TRBJ1-5; TRBD1 matches 7 bases. This CDR3 contains 15 residues. V lost 1 base to trimming and J lost 0 bases; unmatched junction nucleotides: 3. Germline CDR1 is GTSNPN and CDR2 is SVGIG (reference sequence). The CDR3 here is CAWSAGQLSNQPQHF. The CDR3 DNA reads TGTGCCTGGAGTGCGGGACAGCTTAGCAATCAGCCCCAGCATTTT.

The rearrangement joins TRBV19 to TRBJ1-1, with unresolved D. This CDR3 is built from 14 residues. V was cut by 3 bases and J by 1 base, with 9 bases left in between. CDR1 and CDR2 from the germline V gene are LNHDA and SQIVND (reference sequence). CDR3 DNA: TGTGCCAGTAGTATTTCGTCAGGGAACACTGAAGCTTTCTTT. Amino acid sequence: CASSISSGNTEAFF.

The chain combines TRBV2 with TRBJ1-2; D possibly corresponds to TRBD1 (6 bases). V lost 8 bases and J 5 bases, leaving 21 bases between the germline ends. CDR1 is SNHLY and CDR2 is FYNNEI in the germline V gene. The CDR3 totals 15 residues. The chain's CDR3 is CASGGGQKIYYGYTF. CDR3 in DNA: TGTGCCAGCGGAGGAGGACAGAAGATCTATTATGGCTACACCTTC.

The J gene is TRBJ2-1, the V gene TRBV6-5, with D possibly TRBD2 on 5 matching bases. Trimming took 6 bases from V and 11 from J, leaving 17 bases between them. CDR1 and CDR2 from the germline V gene are MNHEY and SVGAGI. This CDR3 contains 13 residues. The CDR3 spells CASSPNPTGKQFF. The CDR3, as DNA: TGTGCCAGCAGCCCTAACCCAACCGGGAAGCAGTTCTTC.

The V gene is TRBV6-1, the J gene TRBJ1-4; possible D gene TRBD1, 6 bases. In germline, CDR1 is MNHNS, CDR2 SASEGT. Trimming stripped 6 bases from V and 0 bases from J, with 11 bases between. This CDR3 has 15 residues. CDR3 loop: CASRGQTTTNEKLFF. The CDR3 DNA sequence: TGTGCCAGCAGAGGACAGACTACAACTAATGAAAAACTGTTTTTT.

This clone was picked up one time. The genes are TRBV9 and TRBJ1-5, with a possible D match to TRBD1 (6 bases). CDR1 SGDLS and CDR2 YYNGEE come from the germline V gene. CDR3 size: 14 residues. Trimming shortened V by 5 bases and J by 0 bases, and 9 bases separated the two germline ends. The CDR3 DNA follows: TGTGCCAGCAGTGCAGGGGCTAGCAATCAGCCCCAGCATTTT. It codes for CASSAGASNQPQHF.

The chain uses TRBV15 and TRBJ2-1; D is perhaps TRBD2 (6 bases). With 1 base removed from V and 10 bases from J, the gap between germline ends came to 14 bases. This CDR3 has 14 residues. Germline V gives CDR1 LNHNV, CDR2 YYDKDF (reference sequence). CDR3 DNA sequence: TGTGCCACCAGCAGAGCCGGGACTTCAAGGGAGCAGTTCTTC. Its translation is CATSRAGTSREQFF.

The chain employs TRBV4-1 and TRBJ2-2, with 9 bases fitting TRBD1. The germline V gene encodes CDR1 MGHRA and CDR2 YSYEKL. The junction had 0 bases not matched to a gene; V was cut back by 4 bases and J by 0 bases. The CDR3 is 15 amino acids. CDR3: CASSRTGANTGELFF. CDR3 in DNA: TGCGCCAGCAGCCGGACAGGGGCGAACACCGGGGAGCTGTTTTTT.

The chain recombines TRBV6-5 with TRBJ1-1; D perhaps matches TRBD1 (6 bases). This CDR3 is built from 13 residues. V lost 3 bases and J 6 bases, leaving 11 bases between the germline ends. The germline gives CDR1 MNHEY, CDR2 SVGAGI. The CDR3 loop is CASSYEGGSEAFF. CDR3 nucleotide sequence: TGTGCCAGCAGTTATGAAGGGGGTTCTGAAGCTTTCTTT.

The V and J genes are TRBV27 and TRBJ1-4; TRBD1 matches at 8 bases. V was clipped by 6 bases and J by 1 base; unmatched bases: 1. The germline gives CDR1 MNHEY, CDR2 SMNVEV (reference sequence). The CDR3 covers 14 residues. The chain's CDR3 is CASSRGQTNEKLFF. The CDR3 bases are TGTGCCAGCAGCAGGGGGCAAACTAATGAAAAACTGTTTTTT.

This chain joins TRBV5-1 and TRBJ1-2; D call uncertain. Germline CDR1 reads SGHRS; CDR2 reads YFSETQ. CDR3 length: 11 residues. V was trimmed by 0 bases and J by 7 bases, leaving 4 bases between them. DNA of the CDR3: TGCGCCAGCAGCTTGGGTCTTGGCTACACCTTC. It encodes CASSLGLGYTF.

The rearrangement links TRBV5-1 to TRBJ2-7, with a tentative D call TRBD1 (5 bases). This CDR3 is built from 13 residues. In germline, CDR1 is SGHRS, CDR2 YFSETQ. The V end was cut by 5 bases, the J end by 2 bases, with 11 bases between. The CDR3 sequence is CASRRLGPYEQYF. The CDR3 DNA is TGCGCCAGCAGACGTCTGGGGCCCTACGAGCAGTACTTC.

This clone came up once. The chain is built from TRBV27 and TRBJ2-1; 10 bases are a match to TRBD1. Germline V gene lookup returns CDR1 MNHEY and CDR2 SMNVEV (reference sequence). The CDR3 sequence is 18 residues long. The ends lost 5 bases at V and 5 bases at J; junction bases unmatched: 15. The CDR3 DNA sequence: TGTGCCAGCAGTCAAGGATCCCCCGGGACAGGGGCCGACAATGAGCAGTTCTTC. This codes for CASSQGSPGTGADNEQFF.

V gene TRBV5-4 combines with J gene TRBJ2-1; D possibly corresponds to TRBD2 (7 bases). The V and J ends lost 4 bases and 9 bases respectively, with 23 bases between them. CDR3 length: 16 residues. Germline CDR1 is SGHNT and CDR2 is YYREEE (reference sequence). The CDR3 region is CASSKGGGGGFSEQFF. The CDR3 region has the DNA TGTGCCAGCAGCAAAGGTGGGGGGGGCGGTTTTAGTGAGCAGTTCTTC.

The chain has TRBV10-1 and TRBJ2-7, with 8 nucleotides matching TRBD1. This CDR3 has 16 amino acids. V gave up 1 base and J gave up 0 bases; unmatched junction bases: 5. Germline V gene data show CDR1 as WNHNN and CDR2 as SYGVQD (reference sequence). The CDR3 sequence: CASSELRDRSSYEQYF. The CDR3 nucleotides are TGCGCCAGCAGTGAGTTGAGGGACAGGAGCTCCTACGAGCAGTACTTC.

This rearrangement joins TRBV28 to TRBJ1-5; tentatively, D is TRBD1 (5 bases). Trimming removed 6 bases at V and 5 bases at J, with 14 bases between. This CDR3 comprises 14 residues. The germline V gene encodes CDR1 MDHEN and CDR2 SYDVKM. The CDR3 bases are TGTGCCAGCAGGGTCTCAGGGTCGCATCAGCCCCAGCATTTT. Translated: CASRVSGSHQPQHF.